This T cell receptor (beta chain) was found in a study of blood T cell repertoires in COVID-19. This CDR3 is built from 16 residues. CDR1 and CDR2 (germline): SGHDT, YYEEEE. With 2 bases clipped from V and 6 bases from J, the junction kept 9 bases outside the gene matches. In the source study's methods: It was from reference gene primer amplification that nucleated cell counts were estimated. Generated by immunoSEQ multiplex PCR, the TCRdb table keeps only in-frame clones and is missing some. That table furnishes V, J and clone size, whereas the DNA furnished D and trimming. Of 150,000 to 200,000 clones in the sample, around 83% were seen once.

The origin of this receptor is a woman aged 60-75 years with acute or convalescent COVID-19. This chain links TRBV5-6 with TRBJ2-1; 9 bases align to TRBD2. Sequencing input: peripheral blood. CDR3 in amino acids: CASSFSPSGEGNEQFF. In DNA form, the CDR3 reads TGTGCCAGCAGCTTCTCCCCTAGCGGGGAAGGCAATGAGCAGTTCTTC.